One sample yielded the 10 T cell receptor beta chains listed below, sequenced in a study of beta chain features in type 1 diabetes. Expressed TCRB transcripts were sequenced because the isolated RNA had all been reverse transcribed beforehand. Here immunoSEQ multiplex PCR was the method, and the copy in TCRdb shows in-frame clones only, minus some. The sample holds 200,000 to 250,000 clones, 11% seen once. Sequencing input: central memory CD4+ T cells from blood. The receptor source for this set is a man younger than 30 in good health.

The V and J genes are TRBV7-2 and TRBJ2-1; TRBD1 aligns across 8 bases. There are 13 residues in the CDR3. CDR1 and CDR2 (germline): SGHTA, FQGNSA. With V trimmed by 5 bases and J by 15 bases, 12 bases remained unmatched. The CDR3 region has the DNA TGTGCCAGCAGCCCGGGGTCACAGGGGGTATGGTTCTTC. Its protein product is CASSPGSQGVWFF.

This clone occurred a few times. The chain couples TRBV14 to TRBJ2-1; no clear D gene. Trimming cost V 1 base and J 5 bases, with 12 bases left between them. The CDR3 consists of 15 residues. The germline V gene has CDR1 SGHDN and CDR2 FVKESK. The CDR3 sequence: CASSQVRRIDNEQFF. DNA for the CDR3: TGTGCCAGCAGCCAAGTAAGGCGGATAGACAATGAGCAGTTCTTC.

This clone occurred many times. Other DNA sequences within the sample encode an identical CDR3. The chain links TRBV29-1 to TRBJ1-5; possible D gene TRBD1, 6 bases. V shed 6 bases and J shed 5 bases, with 14 bases lying between them. The length of the CDR3 is 13 residues. CDR1 and CDR2 from the germline V gene are SQVTM and ANQGSEA. Written as DNA, the CDR3 is TGCAGCGTGGGAACAGGGAGGCATCAGCCCCAGCATTTT. Translating it yields CSVGTGRHQPQHF.

This chain links TRBV11-2 with TRBJ2-7; D is ambiguous. The CDR3 has 14 amino acids. Germline V lookup: CDR1 SGHAT, CDR2 FQNNGV. V lost 5 bases and J 1 base, leaving 12 bases between the germline ends. The CDR3, as DNA: TGTGCCAGCAGCGCGGACCCAAATTCCTACGAGCAGTACTTC. Translation: CASSADPNSYEQYF.

CDR3: CASSYSRNEQFF. The DNA of the CDR3 is TGTGCCAGCAGTTACTCGCGTAATGAGCAGTTCTTC. The rearrangement uses TRBV6-5 and TRBJ2-1; D unresolved. CDR1 and CDR2 from the germline V gene are MNHEY and SVGAGI. The CDR3 has 12 residues. V was cut by 0 bases and J by 7 bases, with 4 bases left in between.

This chain uses TRBV11-3 with TRBJ2-2, with TRBD2 matching 10 bases. Trimming took 3 bases from V and 4 from J; bases not matched to a gene: 2. CDR1 is SGHNT, CDR2 YENEEA, per germline. The CDR3 extends over 15 amino acids. CDR3 nucleotide sequence: TGTGCCAGCAGCTTCCTAGCGGGAGTCACCGGGGAGCTGTTTTTT. Its translation: CASSFLAGVTGELFF.

In this sample, this clone turned up a few times. Other DNA sequences in the sample encode the same CDR3. This chain uses TRBV5-4 with TRBJ2-3, with D unclear. The CDR3 loop spans 15 amino acids. Germline loops: CDR1 SGHNT, CDR2 YYREEE (reference sequence). Trimming took off 0 bases at V and 0 bases at J, with 8 bases between the two ends. The CDR3 DNA sequence: TGTGCCAGCAGCTTGGATGCCCCTAGCACAGATACGCAGTATTTT. Its translation: CASSLDAPSTDTQYF.

This clone was seen at least ten times. The chain uses TRBV14 and TRBJ2-7; D is ambiguous. Germline CDR1 and CDR2: SGHDN and FVKESK. V shed 0 bases and J shed 1 base, with 10 bases lying between them. This CDR3 has 15 amino acids. The CDR3 here is CASSQDLYRSYEQYF. The CDR3 nucleotides read TGTGCCAGCAGCCAAGATCTGTACAGATCCTACGAGCAGTACTTC.

This sequence joins TRBV29-1 and TRBJ2-1; TRBD2 agrees at 13 bases. The length of the CDR3 is 18 residues. CDR1 and CDR2 (germline): SQVTM, ANQGSEA. V shed 3 bases, J shed 0 bases, and the junction held 8 bases outside the gene matches. The CDR3 protein is CSVDRIGLAGASYNEQFF. The CDR3 nucleotides read TGCAGCGTTGACCGAATTGGACTAGCGGGAGCCTCCTACAATGAGCAGTTCTTC.

This clone was observed a few times. The chain employs TRBV4-1 and TRBJ2-3; D is unclear. V was cut by 1 base and J by 2 bases, with 13 bases left in between. Per germline, CDR1 MGHRA and CDR2 YSYEKL. CDR3 length: 16 amino acids. In DNA form, the CDR3 reads TGCGCCAGCAGCCAAGTTAATGTGGGATTCACAGATACGCAGTATTTT. It translates to CASSQVNVGFTDTQYF.